This T cell receptor (beta chain) was sequenced during a study of blood T cell repertoires in COVID-19. Study-wide background: T cells, B-cell-depleted T cells, or PBMCs provided the cDNA or gDNA that served as material.

As handled by the study authors: Reference gene primer amplification gave estimated nucleated cell counts. Clones were read by immunoSEQ multiplex PCR, and TCRdb kept only the in-frame ones, dropping some. The D gene and trimming were derived from the DNA, and the V and J assignments and clone size from that table. The profile shows under 150,000 clones, about 85% of them singletons. CDR1 and CDR2 from the germline V gene are SQVTM and ANQGSEA. The V and J ends lost 4 bases and 0 bases respectively, with 9 bases between them. The CDR3 runs to 13 residues. What was sequenced was peripheral blood. This receptor was taken from a woman in her forties with active or convalescent COVID-19. The chain couples TRBV29-1 to TRBJ1-2, with unresolved D. The CDR3 spells CSVVEGTNYGYTF. The DNA of the CDR3 is TGCAGCGTTGTGGAGGGAACTAACTATGGCTACACCTTC.